This T cell receptor (beta chain) was recorded in a study of beta chain features in type 1 diabetes. Whole-study results and caveats: Individuals with type 1 diabetes displayed fewer insertions and more deletions at VDJ junctions. Within each of all four CD4+ subsets, Type 1 diabetes patients had TCRB CDR3s that were moderately but significantly shorter.

This clone has a handful of counts. Its antigen is undetermined. Other DNA sequences from this sample encode an identical CDR3 as well. The CDR3 extends over 12 amino acids. CDR1 MDHEN and CDR2 SYDVKM come from the germline V gene. Trimming removed 4 bases at V and 7 bases at J, with 10 bases between. Since all of the isolated RNA was reverse transcribed, expressed TCRB transcripts were what got sequenced. Sequenced by immunoSEQ multiplex PCR; TCRdb stores in-frame clones only, minus some. The sample has 640,000 or so clones; 11% to 15% are singletons. V gene TRBV28 combines with J gene TRBJ1-2; D is perhaps TRBD1 (5 bases). The sequence was collected from a man aged 18 to 29 with type 1 diabetes. Sequenced sample: naive CD4+ T cells from blood. The DNA for the CDR3 is TGTGCCAGCAGTTCCCAGGGAGGTGGCTACACCTTC. It specifies CASSSQGGGYTF.